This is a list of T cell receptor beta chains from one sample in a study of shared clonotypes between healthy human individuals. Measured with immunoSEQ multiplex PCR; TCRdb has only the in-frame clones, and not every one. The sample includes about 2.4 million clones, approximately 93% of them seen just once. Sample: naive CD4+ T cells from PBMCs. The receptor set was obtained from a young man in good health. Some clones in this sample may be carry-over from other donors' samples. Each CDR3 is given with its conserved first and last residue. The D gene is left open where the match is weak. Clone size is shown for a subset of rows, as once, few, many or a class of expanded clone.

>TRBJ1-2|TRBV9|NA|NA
CASSGSSLAIYGYTF
TGTGCCAGCAGCGGATCGAGCTTGGCAATCTATGGCTACACCTTC
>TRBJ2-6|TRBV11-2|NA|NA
CASRIPGANVLTF
TGTGCCAGCCGCATTCCTGGGGCCAACGTCCTGACTTTC
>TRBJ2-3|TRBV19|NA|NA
CASSTGPPRDLWPDTQYF
TGTGCCAGTAGTACCGGTCCGCCCCGAGACTTATGGCCAGATACGCAGTATTTT
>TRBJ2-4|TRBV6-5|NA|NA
CASSPGRLAKNIQYF
TGTGCCAGCAGCCCGGGACGGCTAGCCAAAAACATTCAGTACTTC
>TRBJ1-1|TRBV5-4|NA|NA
CASSPEGGAPTEAFF
TGTGCCAGCAGCCCCGAGGGGGGGGCGCCTACTGAAGCTTTCTTT
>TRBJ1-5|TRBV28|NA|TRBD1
CASGPGQGLYSNQPQHF
TGTGCCAGCGGACCGGGACAGGGACTTTATAGCAATCAGCCCCAGCATTTT
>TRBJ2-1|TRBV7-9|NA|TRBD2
CASSSLAGGHNEQFF
TGTGCCAGCAGCTCCCTAGCGGGCGGACACAATGAGCAGTTCTTC
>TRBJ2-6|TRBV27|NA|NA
CATNPRGASGANVLTF
TGTGCCACCAACCCCCGAGGGGCCTCTGGGGCCAACGTCCTGACTTTC
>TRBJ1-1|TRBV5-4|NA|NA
CASSFTGIAEAFF
TGTGCCAGCAGCTTTACGGGAATTGCTGAAGCTTTCTTT
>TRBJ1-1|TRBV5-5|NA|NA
CASSFSATGGATEAFF
TGTGCCAGCAGCTTCTCTGCCACCGGCGGGGCCACTGAAGCTTTCTTT
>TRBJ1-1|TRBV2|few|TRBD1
CASSGRGQTEAFF
TGTGCCAGCAGTGGCAGGGGGCAAACTGAAGCTTTCTTT
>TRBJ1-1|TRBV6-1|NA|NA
CASSPRTARNTEAFF
TGTGCCAGCAGCCCTAGAACCGCCAGGAACACTGAAGCTTTCTTT
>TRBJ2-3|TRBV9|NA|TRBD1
CASSATGSTDTQYF
TGTGCCAGCAGCGCGACAGGGTCCACAGATACGCAGTATTTT
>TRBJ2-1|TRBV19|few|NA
CASSMEFYEQFF
TGTGCCAGTAGTATGGAGTTCTATGAGCAGTTCTTC
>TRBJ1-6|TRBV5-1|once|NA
CASRLTEDSPLHF
TGCGCCAGCAGGCTTACCGAGGATTCACCCCTCCACTTT
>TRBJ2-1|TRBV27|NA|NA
CASSAIGGPNEQFF
TGTGCCAGCAGTGCGATCGGGGGGCCCAATGAGCAGTTCTTC
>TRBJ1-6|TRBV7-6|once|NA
CASSPGGNSPLHF
TGTGCCAGCAGCCCCGGGGGAAATTCACCCCTCCACTTT
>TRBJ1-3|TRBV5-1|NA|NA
CASSWDSRGNTIYF
TGCGCCAGCAGCTGGGACTCCCGTGGAAACACCATATATTTT
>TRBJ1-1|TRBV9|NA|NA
CASSVLTGTTEAFF
TGTGCCAGCAGCGTCCTGACAGGCACCACTGAAGCTTTCTTT
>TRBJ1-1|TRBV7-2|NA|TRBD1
CASSLSTGGGFTEAFF
TGTGCCAGCAGCTTATCAACAGGGGGAGGGTTCACTGAAGCTTTCTTT
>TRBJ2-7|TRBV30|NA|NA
CAWSRYEQYF
TGTGCCTGGAGTAGGTACGAGCAGTACTTC
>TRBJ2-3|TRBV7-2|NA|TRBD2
CASSLIGGGRDTQYF
TGTGCCAGCAGCTTAATCGGTGGCGGGAGGGATACGCAGTATTTT
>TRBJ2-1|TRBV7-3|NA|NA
CASSQDPYNEQFF
TGTGCCAGCAGTCAAGACCCCTACAATGAGCAGTTCTTC
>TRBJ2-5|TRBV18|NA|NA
CASSPPNSQETQYF
TGTGCCAGCTCACCACCGAACAGTCAAGAGACCCAGTACTTC
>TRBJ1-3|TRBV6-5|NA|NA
CASTRTAGNTIYF
TGTGCCAGCACCCGGACCGCTGGAAACACCATATATTTT
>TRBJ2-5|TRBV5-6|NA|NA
CASSLAGWLQETQYF
TGTGCCAGCAGCTTGGCCGGATGGCTCCAAGAGACCCAGTACTTC
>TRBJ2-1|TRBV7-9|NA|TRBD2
CATASGFYNEQFF
TGTGCGACGGCTAGCGGGTTCTACAATGAGCAGTTCTTC